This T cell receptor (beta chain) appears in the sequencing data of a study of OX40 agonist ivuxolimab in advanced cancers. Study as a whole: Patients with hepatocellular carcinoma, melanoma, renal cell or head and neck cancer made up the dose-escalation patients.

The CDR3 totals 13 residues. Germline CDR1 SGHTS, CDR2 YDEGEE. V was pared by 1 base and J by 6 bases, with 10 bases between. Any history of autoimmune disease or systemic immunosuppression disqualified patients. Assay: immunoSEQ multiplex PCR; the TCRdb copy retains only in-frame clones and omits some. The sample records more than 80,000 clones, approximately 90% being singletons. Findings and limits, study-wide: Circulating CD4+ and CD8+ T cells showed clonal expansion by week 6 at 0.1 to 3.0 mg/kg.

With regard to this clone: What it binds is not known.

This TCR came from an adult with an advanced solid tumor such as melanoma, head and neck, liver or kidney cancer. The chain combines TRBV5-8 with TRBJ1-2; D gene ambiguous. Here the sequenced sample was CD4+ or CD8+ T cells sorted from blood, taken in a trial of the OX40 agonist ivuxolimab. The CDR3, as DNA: TGTGCCAGCAGCTTGACCCCTCGGCATGGCTACACCTTC. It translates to CASSLTPRHGYTF.